This TCR beta chain stems from a study of blood T cells in healthy people across ages. Study-wide results and caveats: Comparison with aged donors showed that long-lived donors had more naive CD4+ cells and higher diversity.

A sample-barcoded 5' primer and a J-beta primer mix were used in a second PCR of about 7 to 12 cycles. Every individual sample yielded 2.5 million or more paired-end reads (each containing CDR3). TCRdb processed the 5' RACE reads anew with MiXCR; each CDR3 protein has one entry. The repertoire consists of 650,000 to 700,000 distinct CDR3 sequences, with about 34% occurring once and the leading ten covering about 16%. The CDR3 runs 13 residues. The V and J ends lost 6 bases and 6 bases, in that order; junction bases with no gene match: 10. Germline CDR1 reads DFQATT; CDR2 reads SNEGSKA (reference sequence). Healthy Caucasian individuals from Russia aged roughly 6 to 95 were enrolled as donors. Per sample, at least 5.5 micrograms of total RNA were extracted. This clonotype was seen repeatedly, ten times or more. Its antigen remains unknown.

The chain employs TRBV20-1 and TRBJ1-2; 7 positions agree with TRBD1. This clonotype was obtained from a woman older than 75 in good health. Sequences were obtained from blood. The CDR3 here is CSAGHGTVHGYTF. The DNA for the CDR3 is TGCAGTGCCGGACACGGGACAGTACATGGCTACACCTTC.